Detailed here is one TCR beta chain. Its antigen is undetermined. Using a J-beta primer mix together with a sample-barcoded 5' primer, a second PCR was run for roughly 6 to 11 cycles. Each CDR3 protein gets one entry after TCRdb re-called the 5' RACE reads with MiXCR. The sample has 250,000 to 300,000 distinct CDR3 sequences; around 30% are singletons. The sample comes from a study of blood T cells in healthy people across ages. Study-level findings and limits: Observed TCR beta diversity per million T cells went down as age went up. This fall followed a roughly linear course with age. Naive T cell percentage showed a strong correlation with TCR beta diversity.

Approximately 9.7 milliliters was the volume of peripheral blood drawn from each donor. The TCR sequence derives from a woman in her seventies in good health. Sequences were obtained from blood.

The CDR3: CASSFGGETDTQYF. The DNA for the CDR3 is TGCGCCAGCAGCTTTGGAGGGGAAACAGATACGCAGTATTTT. The chain recombines TRBV5-1 with TRBJ2-3, with TRBD2 as a possible D gene (6 bases). Looked up from germline, CDR1 is SGHRS and CDR2 is YFSETQ. V lost 2 bases and J 3 bases, leaving 10 bases between the germline ends. There are 14 residues in the CDR3.